This TCR beta chain was observed in a study of blood T cells in healthy people across ages. Then a second PCR, running about 6 to 12 cycles, was carried out with a sample-barcoded 5' primer and a J-beta primer mix. TCRdb analysed the 5' RACE reads with MiXCR anew, one entry per CDR3 protein. This sample has some 900,000 distinct CDR3 sequences; roughly 50% occur once, and the top ten carry roughly 12%. This clonotype was picked up a small number of times. CDR1 SGHVS and CDR2 FNYEAQ come from the germline V gene. The length of the CDR3 is 12 residues. The V segment lost 8 bases and the J segment 5 bases; nucleotides outside the gene matches: 6.

The sample was blood. The sequence came from a man aged 30 to 45 in good health. The genes are TRBV7-6 and TRBJ2-7, with 7 bases identical to TRBD1. This CDR3 reads CASSDRANEQYF. The CDR3 DNA is TGTGCCAGCTCAGACAGGGCCAACGAGCAGTACTTC.